The 13 T cell receptor beta chains presented below share a single source sample, sequenced in a study of yellow fever vaccine responses in identical twins. One entry per CDR3 protein results from TCRdb running MiXCR on the RT-PCR reads. Of roughly 36,000 distinct CDR3 sequences listed, more than 50% are singletons. This specimen consisted of T cells from blood (PBMCs), unsorted or a sorted subset (not recorded which), obtained before or after yellow fever vaccination (not recorded which). Receptor source: a woman between 18 and 30 years old who received the yellow fever vaccine.

The V call is TRBV2, the J call TRBJ1-5; D unclear. The CDR3 length is 15 residues. The germline V gene has CDR1 SNHLY and CDR2 FYNNEI. The V gene lost 3 bases and the J gene lost 0 bases, with 9 bases spanning the gap. The CDR3 reads CASSDQRNSNQPQHF. CDR3 coding DNA: TGTGCCAGCAGTGATCAAAGGAATAGCAATCAGCCCCAGCATTTT.

The rearrangement links TRBV2 to TRBJ2-1, with D perhaps TRBD2 (6 bases). The germline CDR1 and CDR2 sequences are SNHLY and FYNNEI. V shed 3 bases and J shed 0 bases, with 9 bases lying between them. The CDR3 is 15 residues long. The CDR3 is CASSEPAGSYNEQFF. The CDR3, as DNA: TGTGCCAGCAGTGAGCCAGCGGGCTCCTACAATGAGCAGTTCTTC.

The chain employs TRBV18 and TRBJ1-5; a weak D match, TRBD1 (5 bases). The CDR3 runs to 17 residues. CDR1 is KGHSH, CDR2 LQKENI, per germline. V was pared by 1 base and J by 0 bases, with 13 bases between. For the CDR3, the DNA is TGTGCCAGCTCACCACAAGACAGTTCCCTTAGCAATCAGCCCCAGCATTTT. Protein product: CASSPQDSSLSNQPQHF.

This clonotype was found a few times. The rearrangement uses TRBV2 and TRBJ2-7; possibly TRBD2 for D (5 bases). Germline V gene data show CDR1 as SNHLY and CDR2 as FYNNEI. Trimming removed 0 bases at V and 3 bases at J, with 15 bases between. The CDR3 is 16 residues long. CDR3 residues: CASSEALVSRGYEQYF. The CDR3 DNA reads as TGTGCCAGCAGTGAAGCGCTTGTGTCACGGGGCTACGAGCAGTACTTC.

The J gene is TRBJ2-5, the V gene TRBV4-3, with 10 bases aligning to TRBD2. Germline lookup yields CDR1 LGHNA and CDR2 YSLEER. This CDR3 spans 18 amino acids. The trim removed 0 bases at V and 4 bases at J, leaving 11 bases unmatched. The CDR3 region is CASSQDKRLAGVRETQYF. The CDR3 DNA reads as TGCGCCAGCAGCCAAGATAAACGGCTAGCGGGAGTTAGAGAGACCCAGTACTTC.

The sample holds a few counts of this clonotype. This rearrangement joins TRBV20-1 to TRBJ1-1; 7 nucleotides line up with TRBD1. The germline CDR1 and CDR2 sequences are DFQATT and SNEGSKA (reference sequence). V shed 6 bases and J 5 bases; nucleotides not matched to a gene: 12. The CDR3 totals 14 residues. CDR3 in DNA: TGCAGTGCCACTGACAGGGAAGTTGTTACTGAAGCTTTCTTT. It is translated as CSATDREVVTEAFF.

The chain has TRBV28 and TRBJ1-2, with a weak D call TRBD1 (5 bases). Trimming removed 3 bases at V and 5 bases at J, with 10 bases between. The CDR3 is 13 amino acids. The germline V gene has CDR1 MDHEN and CDR2 SYDVKM. The CDR3 reads CASSFGRDYGYTF. Written as DNA, the CDR3 is TGTGCCAGCAGTTTTGGCAGGGATTATGGCTACACCTTC.

This clonotype was detected only a few times. The chain joins TRBV3-1 to TRBJ2-2; D uncertain. V was clipped by 2 bases and J by 5 bases, with 6 bases between them. The CDR3 loop spans 13 amino acids. The germline V gene has CDR1 LGHDT and CDR2 YNNKEL (reference sequence). CDR3 nucleotides: TGTGCCAGCAGCCAAAGAGGAACCGGGGAGCTGTTTTTT. This codes for CASSQRGTGELFF. The full variable domain, its missing parts supplied by reference TRBV3-1 and TRBJ2-2, is DTAVSQTPKYLVTQMGNDKSIKCEQNLGHDTMYWYKQDSKKFLKIMFSYNNKELIINETVPNRFSPKSPDKAHLNLHINSLELGDSAVYFCASSQRGTGELFFGEGSRLTVL.

The V call is TRBV12-3 or TRBV12-4, the J call TRBJ2-5, with D unresolved. The CDR3 runs to 14 residues. The ends were cut back, 3 bases at V and 0 bases at J, with 8 bases in the middle. CDR3 protein: CASSFWPYQETQYF. DNA for the CDR3: TGTGCCAGCAGTTTTTGGCCGTACCAAGAGACCCAGTACTTC.

V and J are TRBV29-1 and TRBJ1-2; the D is unclear. The V and J ends lost 5 bases and 4 bases respectively, with 14 bases between them. Per germline, CDR1 SQVTM and CDR2 ANQGSEA. The CDR3 is 13 residues long. CDR3 nucleotides: TGCAGCGTTCCGGGGAGAAGTCCCTATGGCTACACCTTC. Its translation is CSVPGRSPYGYTF.

The chain is built from TRBV6-4 and TRBJ2-1; TRBD2 aligns across 10 bases. Looked up from germline, CDR1 is MRHNA and CDR2 is SNTAGT. With V trimmed by 2 bases and J by 6 bases, 4 bases remained unmatched. The CDR3 is 15 residues long. CDR3 sequence (DNA): TGTGCCAGCAGTGACGAAGCGGGGGGGGGCAATGAGCAGTTCTTC. Translation gives CASSDEAGGGNEQFF.

This clonotype was observed a single time. The chain uses TRBV29-1 and TRBJ2-7; TRBD2 is a possible D gene (5 bases). This CDR3 has 11 residues. Germline values: CDR1 SQVTM, CDR2 ANQGSEA. The ends were cut back, 2 bases at V and 7 bases at J, with 9 bases in the middle. CDR3 nucleotide sequence: TGCAGCGTTGAAACGGCGGGTGAGCAGTACTTC. It yields the protein CSVETAGEQYF.

The V call is TRBV11-1, the J call TRBJ2-1, with D unresolved. The V gene lost 2 bases and the J gene lost 2 bases, with 16 bases spanning the gap. The CDR3 runs 17 residues. Germline-derived CDR1 and CDR2 are SGHAT and FQDESV (reference sequence). The CDR3 coding sequence is TGTGCCAGCAGCTTAATGATGGCCACCAATACCTACAATGAGCAGTTCTTC. Its protein product is CASSLMMATNTYNEQFF.